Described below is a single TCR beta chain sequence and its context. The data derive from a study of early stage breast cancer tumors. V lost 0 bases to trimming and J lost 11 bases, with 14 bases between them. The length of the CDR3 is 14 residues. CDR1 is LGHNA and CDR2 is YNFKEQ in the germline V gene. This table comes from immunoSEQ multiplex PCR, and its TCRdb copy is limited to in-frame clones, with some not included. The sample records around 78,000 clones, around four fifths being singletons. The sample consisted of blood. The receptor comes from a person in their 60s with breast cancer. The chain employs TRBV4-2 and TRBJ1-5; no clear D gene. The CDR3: CASSQDPGAGSQHF. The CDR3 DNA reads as TGTGCCAGCAGCCAAGATCCGGGCGCGGGGTCCCAGCATTTT.